Included here is one T cell receptor (beta chain) sequence, with context. Antigen unknown. Sequencing used immunoSEQ multiplex PCR; TCRdb keeps in-frame clones, though not all of them. The data contain tens of thousands of clones, roughly nine tenths of them singletons. The data stem from a study of a mutant IDH1 vaccine in newly diagnosed glioma. Study-wide context: Patients were started on vaccination 4-6 weeks after radiotherapy alone, or with temozolomide cycles. Former treatment meant radiotherapy, temozolomide, or both; the majority had gotten both. Notes on the study in general: Evidence of vaccine-induced immune responses was documented in 85% to 95% of patients.

The time point was: week 35, safety follow-up. Topical imiquimod was applied with each vaccine dose, which held 300 ug of mutant IDH1 20-mer peptide. New IDH1-mutant, ATRX-lost WHO grade 3 or 4 astrocytomas occurred in donors. This CDR3 spans 14 amino acids. CDR1 SNHLY and CDR2 FYNNEI come from the germline V gene. Trimming pared 10 bases from V and 0 bases from J, leaving 13 bases between. The sequence was obtained from a man aged 35 to 55 with glioma. The chain is built from TRBV2 and TRBJ2-1, with D perhaps matching TRBD1 or TRBD2 (5 bases each). The starting material was PBMCs, obtained from a glioma patient whose treatment included an IDH1 peptide vaccine. The CDR3 spells CATEAGSSYNEQFF. For the CDR3, the DNA is TGTGCCACCGAGGCAGGGAGCTCCTACAATGAGCAGTTCTTC.